These T cell receptor beta chains were read from a single sample in a study of T cell responses to AZD1222 COVID-19 vaccine. Repertoires were generated with immunoSEQ multiplex PCR, while TCRdb's copy carries only in-frame clones and drops some. Among about 86,000 clones, approximately 89% were seen once, and the ten largest hold less than 6%. The material sequenced was peripheral blood, taken 28 days after the second AZD1222 dose. The receptors derive from an adult who received the AZD1222 COVID-19 vaccine. The CDR3 runs from the conserved cysteine through the conserved F or W. D genes are given only for firm matches. Where a row states a size, it is once, few, many or the class of an expanded clone; other rows omit it.

- TRBJ2-7 TRBV7-9 - TGTGCCAGCAGCTTAGTGGGTGGGCCCTACGAGCAGTACTTC CASSLVGGPYEQYF
TRBD1 TRBJ1-6 TRBV19 - TGTGCCAGTACCAGGACAGGTGCTGTAACTTCACCCCTCCACTTT CASTRTGAVTSPLHF
TRBD1 TRBJ1-2 TRBV27 - TGTGCCAGCAGTCCTGCGGACAGGGCTTACTATGGCTACACCTTC CASSPADRAYYGYTF
TRBD2 TRBJ2-2 TRBV6-1 once TGTGCCAGCAGTGAAGCGCCTAGCGGGGGACTCGGGGAGCTGTTTTTT CASSEAPSGGLGELFF
- TRBJ1-2 TRBV4-1 - TGCGCCAGCAGCCAAGTGGATGGGGGACCGCTTTATACCTTC CASSQVDGGPLYTF
TRBD1 TRBJ1-3 TRBV4-3 - TGCGCCAGCAGCCAAGGAGCTGGACAGGGGTTTGGAAACACCATATATTTT CASSQGAGQGFGNTIYF
- TRBJ2-5 TRBV14 few TGTGCCAGCAGCCAAGTGGCGGTCACGGGAGAGACCCAGTACTTC CASSQVAVTGETQYF
TRBD1 TRBJ1-6 TRBV27 - TGTGCCAGCAGTTTATCTATACAGGGGATCTCACCCCTCCACTTT CASSLSIQGISPLHF
- TRBJ1-1 TRBV19 - TGTGCCAGTAGGGTGCAGGGGTTGAACACTGAAGCTTTCTTT CASRVQGLNTEAFF
TRBD1 TRBJ2-1 TRBV7-3 - TGTGCCAGCAGCTTGGACAGGGGGAATGAGCAGTTCTTC CASSLDRGNEQFF
TRBD2 TRBJ2-1 TRBV18 - TGTGCCAGCTCACCACCGTCCGGGGGGAATGAGCAGTTCTTC CASSPPSGGNEQFF
TRBD2 TRBJ2-3 TRBV4-1 - TGCGCCAGCAGCCAAGATCTTTCCGGGACTAGCATCGCAGATACGCAGTATTTT CASSQDLSGTSIADTQYF
- TRBJ2-5 TRBV19 - TGTGCCAGTAGTACTGGGTTCGCGGTCGAGGAGACCCAGTACTTC CASSTGFAVEETQYF
- TRBJ2-7 TRBV6-5 - TGTGCCAGCAGCCGGGGGATACAGACCTACGAGCAGTACTTC CASSRGIQTYEQYF
TRBD2 TRBJ2-3 TRBV9 - TGTGCCAGCACCACGGGGGGGTCCACAGATACGCAGTATTTT CASTTGGSTDTQYF
TRBD1 TRBJ2-7 TRBV5-1 - TGCGCCAGCAGCTTGATGGGACAGGGGGCTGAGGAGCAGTACTTC CASSLMGQGAEEQYF
TRBD2 TRBJ2-1 TRBV10-3 few TGTGCCATCAGTGTCGACCGGGGGGATGGTAATGAGCAGTTCTTC CAISVDRGDGNEQFF
- TRBJ1-1 TRBV12-3/TRBV12-4 - TGTGCCAGCAGTCTCGGACATTACACTGAAGCTTTCTTT CASSLGHYTEAFF
TRBD1 TRBJ2-7 TRBV6-5 - TGTGCCAGCAGTAAGGGACAGGGGGGGCTCGAGCAGTACTTC CASSKGQGGLEQYF
- TRBJ2-5 TRBV4-1 - TGCGCCAGCAGCTCAATAGACACACCATCAGAGACCCAGTACTTC CASSSIDTPSETQYF
- TRBJ1-2 TRBV7-9 - TGTGCCAGCAGCTTAGCGACCGGTTTTGGTTACTATGGCTACACCTTC CASSLATGFGYYGYTF
- TRBJ2-1 TRBV5-6 - TGTGCCAGCAGCTGGGGCGGGGGCGAGGAGCAGTTCTTC CASSWGGGEEQFF
- TRBJ1-1 TRBV7-8 - TGTGCCAGCAGCCTTAACCGCGTTACGGGGAACACTGAAGCTTTCTTT CASSLNRVTGNTEAFF
- TRBJ1-6 TRBV19 - TGTGCCAGTCGTTGGGGGGAGGATTCACCCCTCCACTTT CASRWGEDSPLHF
- TRBJ2-1 TRBV9 few TGTGCCAGCAGCGGAGGTCCCGGGGATGAGCAGTTCTTC CASSGGPGDEQFF
- TRBJ2-7 TRBV9 - TGTGCCAGCAGCCCCGGGCCGGGAAACTCCTACGAGCAGTACTTC CASSPGPGNSYEQYF
- TRBJ2-3 TRBV25-1 - TGTGCCAGCACACGGGGCACAGATACGCAGTATTTT CASTRGTDTQYF
- TRBJ1-5 TRBV1 - TGCACCAGCAGCCCGCGGGGACAGGGGGAGGGGTGTAGCAATCAGCCCCAGCATTTT CTSSPRGQGEGCSNQPQHF
TRBD1 TRBJ2-7 TRBV19 few TGTGCCAGTACCCCCACCGGGACAGGGGACGAGCAGTACTTC CASTPTGTGDEQYF
- TRBJ1-3 TRBV27 - TGTGCCAGCAGTTTTTCGTCTGGAAACACCATATATTTT CASSFSSGNTIYF
- TRBJ2-1 TRBV28 - TGTGCCAGCAGTATCGTATACAATGAGCAGTTCTTC CASSIVYNEQFF
- TRBJ2-3 TRBV7-3 - TGTGCCAGCAGCTTAACGAATGTAGATACGCAGTATTTT CASSLTNVDTQYF
- TRBJ2-2 TRBV2 - TGTGCCAGCACCTGGGGCTCACAGGGAACCGGGGAGCTGTTTTTT CASTWGSQGTGELFF
TRBD1 TRBJ2-7 TRBV27 - TGTGCCAGCAGTCCGAGTTTAGGGGGCCGTCTCTACGAGCAGTACTTC CASSPSLGGRLYEQYF
- TRBJ2-2 TRBV7-9 - TGTGCCAGCAGCTTAGCCACCGGGGAGCTGTTTTTT CASSLATGELFF
- TRBJ2-1 TRBV27 - TGTGCCAGCAGTTTTATAGGGCGGGATGAGCAGTTCTTC CASSFIGRDEQFF
- TRBJ1-2 TRBV5-6 - TGTGCCAGCAGCTTCCGGGCGGACTATGGCTACACCTTC CASSFRADYGYTF
- TRBJ2-7 TRBV28 - TGTGCCAGCAGTCCGGTGGTGGCAGTGGACTCCTACGAGCAGTACTTC CASSPVVAVDSYEQYF
- TRBJ1-1 TRBV18 - TGTGCCAGCTCACCATTGGGGGCCCAGGGGAACACTGAAGCTTTCTTT CASSPLGAQGNTEAFF